A selection of T cell receptor beta chains follows, all from one sample in a study of patients and donors after allogeneic stem cell transplantation. Using its own MiXCR run on the RT-PCR reads, TCRdb lists one record per CDR3 protein. This sample yields more than 850,000 distinct CDR3 sequences, of which approximately 19% are seen a single time; 5.5% to 6.5% belongs to the top ten. Sequenced input: blood, either unsorted or a sorted T cell fraction (not recorded which). The receptors shown here come from a human donor who was either an allogeneic HSCT recipient or a stem cell or donor lymphocyte infusion donor (not recorded which). It is not recorded whose cells these are; they may come from a transplant donor. Each CDR3 is given with its conserved first and last residue. A D gene is named only where the DNA matches it firmly. Where a row states a size, it is once, few, many or the class of an expanded clone; other rows omit it.

>TRBJ1-5|-|-|TRBV27
CASSFRGGSRSNQPQHF
TGTGCCAGCAGTTTTCGGGGGGGCAGTCGTAGCAATCAGCCCCAGCATTTT
>TRBJ2-1|few|TRBD1|TRBV12-3/TRBV12-4
CASSFTGGWSNEQFF
TGTGCCAGCAGTTTTACAGGGGGCTGGTCGAATGAGCAGTTCTTC
>TRBJ1-5|-|-|TRBV6-4
CASSDPAPHQPQHF
TGTGCCAGCAGTGACCCAGCGCCCCATCAGCCCCAGCATTTT
>TRBJ2-7|-|-|TRBV6-2/TRBV6-3
CASSYSIRRGTYEQYF
TGTGCCAGCAGTTACTCTATCAGGAGGGGGACCTACGAGCAGTACTTC
>TRBJ2-3|-|TRBD1|TRBV5-1
CASSVGQTLMDTQYF
TGCGCCAGCAGCGTGGGACAGACTTTAATGGATACGCAGTATTTT
>TRBJ1-2|once|TRBD1|TRBV20-1
CSAYRLDRAENGYTF
TGCAGTGCCTACCGATTGGACAGGGCGGAGAATGGCTACACCTTC
>TRBJ2-7|few|-|TRBV5-1
CASSAPDLNYEQYF
TGCGCCAGCAGCGCTCCGGACTTAAACTACGAGCAGTACTTC
>TRBJ2-3|many|-|TRBV5-1
CASSLMGTGADTQYF
TGCGCCAGCAGCTTGATGGGGACGGGCGCAGATACGCAGTATTTT
>TRBJ1-3|-|-|TRBV9
CASSPLGGQGTGNTIYF
TGTGCCAGCAGCCCCCTAGGAGGGCAAGGGACTGGAAACACCATATATTTT
>TRBJ2-1|few|-|TRBV10-3
CAISESDEQFF
TGTGCCATCAGTGAGTCGGATGAGCAGTTCTTC
>TRBJ2-2|few|TRBD2|TRBV5-1
CASSPGLAGGPTGELFF
TGCGCCAGCAGCCCGGGACTAGCGGGAGGACCCACCGGGGAGCTGTTTTTT
>TRBJ2-2|-|-|TRBV3-1
CASSQVRGLNTGELFF
TGTGCCAGCAGCCAAGTTAGGGGATTAAACACCGGGGAGCTGTTTTTT
>TRBJ2-7|-|TRBD1|TRBV28
CASQIPGQTYEQYF
TGTGCCAGCCAGATTCCGGGACAGACCTACGAGCAGTACTTC
>TRBJ2-1|few|-|TRBV20-1
CSARDRIISFNEQFF
TGCAGTGCTAGAGATAGGATTATTAGCTTCAATGAGCAGTTCTTC
>TRBJ2-1|-|TRBD2|TRBV7-3
CASSPRTSPLSEQFF
TGTGCCAGCAGCCCTCGGACTAGTCCCCTAAGCGAGCAGTTCTTC
>TRBJ1-2|-|TRBD1|TRBV12-3/TRBV12-4
CASSHRDRVGYGYTF
TGTGCCAGCAGTCACCGGGACAGGGTGGGCTATGGCTACACCTTC
>TRBJ2-1|many|-|TRBV24-1
CATSDRGNINYNEQFF
TGTGCCACCAGTGATAGGGGGAACATCAACTACAATGAGCAGTTCTTC
>TRBJ1-1|few|-|TRBV20-1
CSARSRGVNTEAFF
TGCAGTGCTAGGTCGCGGGGGGTGAACACTGAAGCTTTCTTT
>TRBJ2-7|-|-|TRBV27
CASKSGPTAYQQYF
TGTGCCAGCAAGAGCGGGCCGACGGCCTACCAGCAGTACTTC
>TRBJ1-3|few|-|TRBV20-1
CSAIGLPSGNTIYF
TGCAGTGCTATAGGACTGCCCTCTGGAAACACCATATATTTT
>TRBJ2-4|-|-|TRBV5-6
CASSLERGTLAKNIQYF
TGTGCCAGCAGCTTGGAAAGGGGGACCCTAGCCAAAAACATTCAGTACTTC
>TRBJ2-7|-|-|TRBV12-3/TRBV12-4
CASSTLYGVSSYEQYF
TGTGCCAGCAGTACCCTTTACGGGGTGAGCTCCTACGAGCAGTACTTC
>TRBJ1-1|-|-|TRBV12-3/TRBV12-4
CASNRPGDTEAFF
TGTGCCAGCAACAGACCCGGGGACACTGAAGCTTTCTTT
>TRBJ2-1|few|TRBD1|TRBV12-3/TRBV12-4
CASSSGQGPSNNEQFF
TGTGCCAGCAGTTCAGGACAGGGACCGTCGAACAATGAGCAGTTCTTC
>TRBJ2-1|-|-|TRBV7-8
CASSLARPDNEQFF
TGTGCCAGCAGCTTAGCGCGGCCCGACAATGAGCAGTTCTTC
>TRBJ2-1|many|-|TRBV29-1
CSVGGGDNEQFF
TGCAGCGTTGGAGGGGGGGACAATGAGCAGTTCTTC
>TRBJ1-1|many|-|TRBV27
CASSLGWGGNTEAFF
TGTGCCAGCAGTTTAGGTTGGGGAGGGAACACTGAAGCTTTCTTT
>TRBJ2-2|few|-|TRBV18
CASSPQPGALSRELFF
TGTGCCAGCTCACCACAGCCGGGAGCTTTAAGCAGGGAGCTGTTTTTT
>TRBJ2-7|many|-|TRBV29-1
CSVETTPGQYF
TGCAGCGTTGAAACTACCCCCGGGCAGTACTTC
>TRBJ1-4|-|-|TRBV2
CASSEARRGLTSTNEKLFF
TGTGCCAGCAGTGAAGCGAGGCGGGGCTTAACTTCAACTAATGAAAAACTGTTTTTT
>TRBJ2-3|-|-|TRBV29-1
CSVEELRNRGRFDTQYF
TGCAGCGTTGAAGAACTTCGGAATCGAGGGCGATTTGATACGCAGTATTTT
>TRBJ1-1|-|-|TRBV3-1
CASSLRRTENTEAFF
TGTGCCAGCAGCTTACGCCGGACAGAAAACACTGAAGCTTTCTTT
>TRBJ1-2|many|TRBD1|TRBV12-3/TRBV12-4
CASSPRQGGGYTF
TGTGCCAGCAGCCCTCGACAGGGCGGTGGCTACACCTTC
>TRBJ2-1|many|-|TRBV4-1
CASSQDQGRAGDEQFF
TGCGCCAGCAGCCAAGATCAGGGGAGGGCCGGGGATGAGCAGTTCTTC
>TRBJ1-6|few|-|TRBV27
CASSFHQGKNSPLHF
TGTGCCAGCAGTTTTCACCAGGGGAAAAATTCACCCCTCCACTTT
>TRBJ2-7|few|-|TRBV5-1
CASSLVTGFPYEQYF
TGCGCCAGCAGCTTGGTAACAGGGTTCCCCTACGAGCAGTACTTC
>TRBJ2-7|-|-|TRBV5-1
CASSPPASPLRTYEQYF
TGCGCCAGCAGCCCCCCGGCTAGTCCCCTTAGGACCTACGAGCAGTACTTC
>TRBJ1-3|-|-|TRBV6-1
CASRRDPGGGNTIYF
TGTGCCAGCAGGAGGGATCCGGGGGGTGGAAACACCATATATTTT
>TRBJ1-2|-|-|TRBV5-1
CASSRRKWDTYGYTF
TGCGCCAGCAGTCGGAGGAAGTGGGACACTTATGGCTACACCTTC
>TRBJ2-7|many|TRBD1|TRBV20-1
CSALVQGAYEQYF
TGCAGTGCCTTGGTACAGGGGGCTTACGAGCAGTACTTC
>TRBJ2-3|-|-|TRBV5-1
CASSLGQKEGTDTQYF
TGCGCCAGCAGCCTAGGACAGAAAGAAGGCACAGATACGCAGTATTTT
>TRBJ1-5|few|-|TRBV28
CASSFGTLRAQHF
TGTGCCAGCAGTTTCGGGACATTAAGGGCCCAGCATTTT
>TRBJ2-1|few|TRBD1|TRBV29-1
CSVSTGGERNEQFF
TGCAGCGTCTCCACAGGGGGCGAGAGGAATGAGCAGTTCTTC
>TRBJ2-7|few|-|TRBV20-1
CSVSLEQYF
TGCAGTGTGAGCTTGGAGCAGTACTTC
>TRBJ1-4|-|-|TRBV4-2
CASSRGGAATNEKLFF
TGTGCCAGCAGCCGGGGGGGAGCCGCAACTAATGAAAAACTGTTTTTT
>TRBJ2-7|-|-|TRBV12-3/TRBV12-4
CASSWGRVEQYF
TGTGCCAGCAGTTGGGGCAGGGTCGAGCAGTACTTC
>TRBJ1-4|few|-|TRBV28
CASTDATNEKLFF
TGTGCCAGCACGGATGCAACTAATGAAAAACTGTTTTTT
>TRBJ2-1|few|-|TRBV5-1
CASSRTVPGSYNEQFF
TGCGCCAGCAGCCGGACAGTTCCAGGCTCCTACAATGAGCAGTTCTTC
>TRBJ2-4|few|-|TRBV27
CASSLAQGMVNIQYF
TGTGCCAGCAGTCTCGCACAGGGAATGGTGAACATTCAGTACTTC
>TRBJ1-2|-|-|TRBV6-2/TRBV6-3
CASTRGQGRVDYTF
TGTGCCAGCACCCGGGGGCAGGGGCGCGTTGACTACACCTTC
>TRBJ1-1|-|-|TRBV18
CASSPLDGAIGVTEAFF
TGTGCCAGCTCTCCCCTGGACGGGGCGATTGGTGTCACTGAAGCTTTCTTT
>TRBJ2-2|few|-|TRBV9
CASSVTGGGELFF
TGTGCCAGCAGCGTAACAGGCGGCGGGGAGCTGTTTTTT
>TRBJ2-5|-|-|TRBV2
CASMTIGSQETQYF
TGTGCCAGCATGACGATTGGTTCCCAAGAGACCCAGTACTTC
>TRBJ1-3|few|-|TRBV5-6
CASILRRGSAGNTIYF
TGTGCCAGCATCCTCCGGCGGGGGTCAGCTGGAAACACCATATATTTT
>TRBJ1-2|few|TRBD1|TRBV10-3
CAIRTGVTYGYTF
TGTGCCATCAGAACAGGGGTTACCTATGGCTACACCTTC